This is a list of T cell receptor beta chains from one sample in a study of shared T cell receptors in the human thymus. Repertoires were generated with immunoSEQ multiplex PCR, while TCRdb's copy carries only in-frame clones and drops some. Of roughly 710,000 clones listed, over 75% are singletons. These same records also appear under a second study, on human thymus T cells.

Sequencing input: thymocytes. The receptors here all came from a girl in the first two years of life with a congenital heart defect. Each CDR3 is given with its conserved first and last residue. D genes are given only for firm matches.

length	D	V	J	DNA	CDR3
19	NA	TRBV4-1	TRBJ2-7	TGCGCCAGCAGCCAAGAGGCAGGGCAGGGGAAGGCTTTTTCCTACGAGCAGTACTTC	CASSQEAGQGKAFSYEQYF
14	NA	TRBV27	TRBJ2-7	TGTGCCAGCAGTCTCATTAGGGACTCATATCAGCAGTACTTC	CASSLIRDSYQQYF
19	NA	TRBV30	TRBJ1-2	TGTGCCTGGAGTCTGAGCGAGACAGAGAATCACCCTTCATTATATGGCTACACCTTC	CAWSLSETENHPSLYGYTF
13	TRBD1	TRBV9	TRBJ1-2	TGTGCCAGCAGCGGACAGGGGTACTATGGCTACACCTTC	CASSGQGYYGYTF
16	TRBD2	TRBV6-1	TRBJ2-7	TGTGCCAGCAGTGACGATACTAGCGGATTAACCTACGAGCAGTACTTC	CASSDDTSGLTYEQYF
15	TRBD1	TRBV28	TRBJ1-4	TGTGCCAGCAGTTCCGGGACAGGGAGGAGAGGTAAACTGTTTTTT	CASSSGTGRRGKLFF
15	TRBD1	TRBV27	TRBJ1-2	TGTGCCAGCAGTCCCGGGACAGCCCAACTCTATGGCTACACCTTC	CASSPGTAQLYGYTF
13	NA	TRBV9	TRBJ1-1	TGTGCCAGCAGCGTAGTGGAAGGGGTTGATGCTTTCTTT	CASSVVEGVDAFF
12	TRBD1	TRBV5-4	TRBJ1-4	TGTGCCAGCAGCCACATCCCGGGACAGGCCGTTTTT	CASSHIPGQAVF
15	NA	TRBV5-1	TRBJ1-1	TGCGCCAGCTCCATTCAAAAGACAGGAAACACTGAAGCTTTCTTT	CASSIQKTGNTEAFF